The rows below give T cell receptor beta chains drawn from one sample of a study of blood T cell repertoires in COVID-19. The method was immunoSEQ multiplex PCR; TCRdb's version includes in-frame clones alone and lacks a portion of them. In the table there are 180,000 or so clones, around 85% of which are singletons. The sample consisted of peripheral blood. The receptor source for this set is a man in his fifties or sixties with acute or convalescent COVID-19. Both conserved end residues are part of each CDR3. A D gene is named only where the DNA matches it firmly. Size values are once, few and many counts, or a class for expanded clones, and some rows have none.

cdr3_length,v_call,clone_size,d_call,j_call,cdr3_nt,cdr3_aa
13,TRBV28,.,.,TRBJ1-1,TGTGCCAGCGGCCCGGGCGGAGGGACTGAAGCTTTCTTT,CASGPGGGTEAFF
15,TRBV9,.,TRBD2,TRBJ2-2,TGTGCCAGCAGCGTAGACGGAGCGGGGAGCGGGGAGCTGTTTTTT,CASSVDGAGSGELFF
14,TRBV6-5,.,.,TRBJ1-2,TGTGCCAGCAGTTACGGGGGGGTTGCCTATGGCTACACCTTC,CASSYGGVAYGYTF
13,TRBV5-1,.,.,TRBJ2-5,TGCGCCAGCAGCTATCAGGGGCAAGAGACCCAGTACTTC,CASSYQGQETQYF
15,TRBV19,.,.,TRBJ2-7,TGTGCCAGTAGTACCCAACACCTCGGCGGGTACGAGCAGTACTTC,CASSTQHLGGYEQYF
12,TRBV10-3,.,.,TRBJ1-1,TGTGCCTTAAAGGGGGAAAGGACTGAAGCTTTCTTT,CALKGERTEAFF
14,TRBV7-6,.,TRBD2,TRBJ2-3,TGTGCCAGCAGCACGCGGGAGCCCCCTCTTACGCAGTATTTT,CASSTREPPLTQYF
13,TRBV28,.,.,TRBJ2-5,TGTGCCAGCAGTTCTCGCCCTATGGAGACCCAGTACTTC,CASSSRPMETQYF
16,TRBV3-1/TRBV3-2,.,.,TRBJ2-1,TGTGCCAGCAGCCAAGGGAGGGTAGGCGGTCCCGCGGGGCAGTTCTTC,CASSQGRVGGPAGQFF
15,TRBV7-2,.,.,TRBJ2-2,TGTGCCAGCAGCTCGGCGGGGGCGCTTACCGGGGAGCTGTTTTTT,CASSSAGALTGELFF
15,TRBV28,.,.,TRBJ2-5,TGTGCCAGCAGTTTGAGCGGACTGTACCAAGAGACCCAGTACTTC,CASSLSGLYQETQYF
15,TRBV4-2,few,TRBD2,TRBJ2-7,TGTGCCAGCAGCCAAGAGCCCTCGGGGGGGTTCGAGCAGTACTTC,CASSQEPSGGFEQYF
14,TRBV6-6,.,TRBD2,TRBJ2-3,TGTGCCAGCCAAACTAGCGGGGGGACAGATACGCAGTATTTT,CASQTSGGTDTQYF
13,TRBV24-1,once,.,TRBJ2-3,TGTGCCACCAGTGATTGGGGGGTGGATACGCAGTATTTT,CATSDWGVDTQYF
16,TRBV27,once,TRBD1,TRBJ2-5,TGTGCCAGCAGTCCAAGCCGGGACAGGGGCGGGAAGACCCAGTACTTC,CASSPSRDRGGKTQYF
12,TRBV7-2,.,.,TRBJ2-1,TGTGCCAGCAGCTTAAACTCCAGGGAGCAGTTCTTC,CASSLNSREQFF
15,TRBV11-1,.,.,TRBJ1-2,TGTGCCAGCAGCCCAAGAGGGTACCCCTTCGATGGCTACACCTTC,CASSPRGYPFDGYTF
11,TRBV5-6,.,TRBD1,TRBJ2-7,TGTGCCAGCAGTCACAGGACAGGGCAGTACTTC,CASSHRTGQYF
17,TRBV4-1,few,.,TRBJ1-4,TGCGCCAGCAGCCAAGTTCTGGTCAGGAGGTCCCGTCGGGAACTGTTTTTT,CASSQVLVRRSRRELFF
13,TRBV19,once,TRBD1,TRBJ1-6,TGTGCCAGCAAGGGACAGGGGAATTCACCCCTCCACTTT,CASKGQGNSPLHF
16,TRBV28,.,TRBD1,TRBJ1-4,TGTGCCAGCACTACGGCCGGGACAGGGCTTAATGAAAAACTGTTTTTT,CASTTAGTGLNEKLFF
13,TRBV10-3,.,.,TRBJ1-1,TGTGCCATCAGTGAGAACAGGAACACTGAAGCTTTCTTT,CAISENRNTEAFF
15,TRBV6-6,.,TRBD1,TRBJ1-6,TGTGCCAGCAGTGGTCATACAGGGGTTAATTCACCCCTCCACTTT,CASSGHTGVNSPLHF
16,TRBV27,.,TRBD2,TRBJ2-1,TGTGCCAGCAGTTTAGCGGGAGGGAGCTCCTACAATGAGCAGTTCTTC,CASSLAGGSSYNEQFF
14,TRBV7-9,once,.,TRBJ2-7,TGTGCCAGCCAATCGACCGACAGGGAGGACGAGCAGTACTTC,CASQSTDREDEQYF
13,TRBV5-6,.,TRBD1,TRBJ1-2,TGTGCCAGCAGCAGGGACAGGGGTGGAGGCTACACCTTC,CASSRDRGGGYTF
15,TRBV5-5,.,TRBD1,TRBJ2-1,TGTGCCAGCAGCCCGGGGGACAGGGCCGTTCGGGGGCAGTTCTTC,CASSPGDRAVRGQFF
18,TRBV7-2,.,TRBD2,TRBJ2-6,TGTGCCAGCAGCTCGCGACTAGCGGGAGCTGCTGGGGCCAACGTCCTGACTTTC,CASSSRLAGAAGANVLTF
15,TRBV5-4,.,TRBD1,TRBJ1-5,TGTGCCAGCAGCCCGGGGACAGGGGGAAATCAGCCCCAGCATTTT,CASSPGTGGNQPQHF
15,TRBV6-2/TRBV6-3,.,TRBD1,TRBJ2-7,TGTGCCAGCAGTGACCAGGGGGCACGAACCTACGAGCAGTACTTC,CASSDQGARTYEQYF
13,TRBV28,.,.,TRBJ1-2,TGTGCCTTCCACTCGGGGGGTTATTTTGGCTACACCTTC,CAFHSGGYFGYTF
11,TRBV20-1,.,.,TRBJ2-7,TGCAGTGCTAAGACTAGCTACGAGCAGTACTTC,CSAKTSYEQYF
14,TRBV5-1,.,.,TRBJ1-3,TGCGCCAGCAGCTTAAGTAGTACTGGAAACACCATATATTTT,CASSLSSTGNTIYF
15,TRBV5-1,.,.,TRBJ2-7,TGCGCCAGCAGCTTGGGGGTAGGGAGCTCCTACGAGCAGTACTTC,CASSLGVGSSYEQYF
13,TRBV9,.,.,TRBJ1-1,TGTGCCAGCAGCGTTGCGATGAACACTGAAGCTTTCTTT,CASSVAMNTEAFF
20,TRBV3-1/TRBV3-2,.,.,TRBJ2-1,TGTGCCAGCAGCCAAGAACCAGCGGGCGACCACTTATCCCCCTACAATGAGCAGTTCTTC,CASSQEPAGDHLSPYNEQFF
17,TRBV27,few,.,TRBJ2-1,TGTGCCAGCAACCCATTCCAAACTAGTCCCTATTACAATGAGCAGTTCTTC,CASNPFQTSPYYNEQFF
14,TRBV28,.,TRBD1,TRBJ2-7,TGTGCCAGCAGACGACAGGGGGGGACCTACGAGCAGTACTTC,CASRRQGGTYEQYF
14,TRBV6-5,once,.,TRBJ2-7,TGTGCCAGCAGTAGTTACTCCCGGGCCTACGAGCAGTACTTC,CASSSYSRAYEQYF
15,TRBV18,.,.,TRBJ2-1,TGTGCCAGCTCACCAACCGGGAGCTCCTACAATGAGCAGTTCTTC,CASSPTGSSYNEQFF
15,TRBV27,.,.,TRBJ2-3,TGTGCCAGCAGTTTACTCCCAGGCAGCACAGATACGCAGTATTTT,CASSLLPGSTDTQYF
13,TRBV6-5,.,.,TRBJ2-2,TGTGCCAGCAACCCCCGGGGCACCGGGGAGCTGTTTTTT,CASNPRGTGELFF
11,TRBV14,once,.,TRBJ2-7,TGTGCCAGCAGCCAAGCAGTCGAGCAGTACTTC,CASSQAVEQYF